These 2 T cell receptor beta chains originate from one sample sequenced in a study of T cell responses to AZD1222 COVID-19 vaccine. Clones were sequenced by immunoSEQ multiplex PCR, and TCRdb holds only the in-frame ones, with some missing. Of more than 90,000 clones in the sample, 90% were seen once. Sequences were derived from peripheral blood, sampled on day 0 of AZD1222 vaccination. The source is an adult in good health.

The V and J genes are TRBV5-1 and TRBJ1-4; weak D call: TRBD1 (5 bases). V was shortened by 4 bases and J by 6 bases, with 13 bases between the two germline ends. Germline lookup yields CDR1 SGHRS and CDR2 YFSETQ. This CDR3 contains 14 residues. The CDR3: CASSVTGGDEKLFF. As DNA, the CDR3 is TGCGCCAGCAGCGTCACAGGTGGGGATGAAAAACTGTTTTTT.

The CDR3 is CASNIFGNRNTEAFF. The CDR3, as DNA: TGTGCCAGCAACATTTTCGGGAATCGGAACACTGAAGCTTTCTTT. The chain has TRBV5-5 and TRBJ1-1; D uncertain. The CDR3 is made up of 15 amino acids. Per germline, CDR1 SGHKS and CDR2 YYEKEE (reference sequence). V was trimmed by 6 bases and J by 1 base, leaving 16 bases between them.